This is a list of T cell receptor beta chains from one sample in a study of blood T cell repertoires in COVID-19. Assay: immunoSEQ multiplex PCR; the TCRdb copy retains only in-frame clones and omits some. This sample has 200,000 to 250,000 clones; 70% to 85% occur once, and the top ten carry 3% to 3.5%. Sequenced sample: PBMCs or T cells enriched from blood (not recorded which). Receptors originate from an older woman who had recovered from COVID-19. Each CDR3 is given with its conserved first and last residue. The D gene is left open where the match is weak. Clone size is not always given. Where it is, it says once, few, many or a class for expanded clones.

TRBV21-1,.,TRBJ2-2,few,TGTGCCAGCAGCCGTGGGGGGCAGGGGGCGGACGGGGAGCTGTTTTTT,CASSRGGQGADGELFF
TRBV19,TRBD2,TRBJ2-7,.,TGTGCCAGTACCCAGAGGACTAGCGGGAGCTCCTACGAGCAGTACTTC,CASTQRTSGSSYEQYF
TRBV6-2/TRBV6-3,TRBD2,TRBJ2-1,once,TGTGCCAGCAGTGAGCGGGAGGGCACCTACAATGAGCAGTTCTTC,CASSEREGTYNEQFF
TRBV9,.,TRBJ1-3,.,TGTGCCAGCAGCGTAGCCTCCGACAGTTACAATGGAAACACCATATATTTT,CASSVASDSYNGNTIYF
TRBV11-2,.,TRBJ1-2,.,TGTGCCAGCAGCTTCTCGCAGAACTATGGCTACACCTTC,CASSFSQNYGYTF
TRBV29-1,TRBD1,TRBJ1-1,.,TGCAGCGCTTACCCGGGACAGGGTCGAACTGAAGCTTTCTTT,CSAYPGQGRTEAFF
TRBV6-2/TRBV6-3,TRBD2,TRBJ2-1,.,TGTGCCAGCAGTAAGGGACTAGCGGGGGGCGCAGAGCAGTTCTTC,CASSKGLAGGAEQFF
TRBV6-5,.,TRBJ2-5,.,TGTGCCAGCAGATGGCGGGGAGAAGAGACCCAGTACTTC,CASRWRGEETQYF
TRBV5-4,.,TRBJ2-1,.,TGTGCCAGCAGCTTGATAGGGAGTCCTACAATGAGTGAGTTCTTC,CASSLIGSPTMSEFF
TRBV11-2,TRBD1,TRBJ1-5,.,TGTGCCAGCAGCTTAGGAGGCAGGGGGGAACAGCCCCAGCATTTT,CASSLGGRGEQPQHF
TRBV5-1,TRBD2,TRBJ2-5,once,TGCGCCAGCAGCTTGGGGTTAGCGGGGGGGCCACCGGAGACCCAGTACTTC,CASSLGLAGGPPETQYF
TRBV4-2,.,TRBJ2-2,.,TGTGCCAGCAGCCAAGCCTATCCGACCGGGGAGCTGTTTTTT,CASSQAYPTGELFF
TRBV6-5,.,TRBJ2-7,.,TGTGCCAGCAGTACCACGGGGAGAAACTCCTACGAGCAGTACTTC,CASSTTGRNSYEQYF
TRBV9,.,TRBJ2-3,once,TGTGCCAGCAGCCGGGGTCCTAGCACAGATACGCAGTATTTT,CASSRGPSTDTQYF
TRBV18,TRBD1,TRBJ1-6,.,TGTGCCAGCTCATCCCCTGGACAGGGCCAAGGTTCACCCCTCCACTTT,CASSSPGQGQGSPLHF
TRBV4-3,.,TRBJ1-2,.,TGCGCCAGCAGCCAAGATGGCCAGAGGGGCTACACCTTC,CASSQDGQRGYTF
TRBV21-1,.,TRBJ1-5,.,TGTGCCAGCAGGAAAGTAATGCAGGGGTCGAATCAGCCCCAGCATTTT,CASRKVMQGSNQPQHF
TRBV3-1/TRBV3-2,.,TRBJ1-2,.,TGTGCCAGCAGCCGATTGGGCAGGGCCCCTAACTATGGCTACACCTTC,CASSRLGRAPNYGYTF
TRBV5-1,TRBD2,TRBJ2-5,.,TGCGCCAGCTCGCGGGAGATCCAAGAGACCCAGTACTTC,CASSREIQETQYF
TRBV7-9,.,TRBJ2-5,.,TGTGCCAGCAGCTCGAGAGGCCCAGAGACCCAGTACTTC,CASSSRGPETQYF
TRBV7-9,.,TRBJ1-6,few,TGTGCCAGCAGCTTAGTCGGACAGACAAATTCACCCCTCCACTTT,CASSLVGQTNSPLHF
TRBV5-1,.,TRBJ1-2,.,TGCGCCAGCAGCTTGGGGTCAGGGATAAACTATGGCTACACCTTC,CASSLGSGINYGYTF
TRBV4-2,.,TRBJ1-3,.,TGTGCCAGCAGCCTTGAGGGCACAGGGTCAGGAAACACCATATATTTT,CASSLEGTGSGNTIYF
TRBV12-3/TRBV12-4,.,TRBJ1-5,.,TGTGCCAGCAGTAGTACAGATCAGCCCCAGCATTTT,CASSSTDQPQHF
TRBV27,TRBD1,TRBJ1-5,.,TGTGCCAGCAGTCCAGAGACAGGGAACAATCAGCCCCAGCATTTT,CASSPETGNNQPQHF
TRBV18,.,TRBJ2-5,.,TGTGCCAGCTCAGTGTCTAGCCCCCAAGAGACCCAGTACTTC,CASSVSSPQETQYF
TRBV11-2,.,TRBJ1-5,.,TGTGCCAGCAGCCGTAACAGGTTCGATCAGCCCCAGCATTTT,CASSRNRFDQPQHF
TRBV18,TRBD2,TRBJ2-1,once,TGTGCCAGCTCACCCCGGACTAGCGGTACGGGCTACAATGAGCAGTTCTTC,CASSPRTSGTGYNEQFF
TRBV10-3,TRBD1,TRBJ2-7,many,TGTGCCATCAGTGAGCCGGGACAGGGTTTCTACGAGCAGTACTTC,CAISEPGQGFYEQYF
TRBV6-5,.,TRBJ2-2,.,TGTGCCAGCAGTTCCGACACCGGGGAGCTGTTTTTT,CASSSDTGELFF
TRBV11-2,.,TRBJ2-5,.,TGTGCCAGCAGCTTAACCGGGGAGACCCAGTACTTC,CASSLTGETQYF
TRBV5-8,.,TRBJ1-5,.,TGTGCCAGCAGCTCACGGAGGTCGGGCAATCAGCCCCAGCATTTT,CASSSRRSGNQPQHF
TRBV29-1,.,TRBJ1-2,.,TGCAGCGTCCTGGCGGGTGGCTACACCTTC,CSVLAGGYTF
TRBV5-1,.,TRBJ1-6,.,TGCGCCAGCAGCTTGTCGTCTCAGGGGAATAATTCACCCCTCCACTTT,CASSLSSQGNNSPLHF
TRBV18,.,TRBJ1-6,.,TGTGCCAGCTCAGGCGGCGGCCTGAGCTCCTATAATTCACCCCTCCACTTT,CASSGGGLSSYNSPLHF
TRBV5-4,TRBD2,TRBJ2-1,.,TGTGCCAGCAGCACGGGACTAGCGGGGGGTGAGCAGTTCTTC,CASSTGLAGGEQFF
TRBV15,TRBD1,TRBJ1-4,.,TGTGCCACCAGCCGGAGACAGGGCTCTAATGAAAAACTGTTTTTT,CATSRRQGSNEKLFF
TRBV3-1/TRBV3-2,.,TRBJ1-2,once,TGTGCCAGCAGCCGGGGTAATTCACAGGGAGGGAGTGGCTACACCTTC,CASSRGNSQGGSGYTF
TRBV5-1,TRBD1,TRBJ1-1,.,TGCGCCAGCAGCTCCCCCAGGACAGGGGGCGCGGGCACTGAAGCTTTCTTT,CASSSPRTGGAGTEAFF
TRBV15,.,TRBJ1-3,.,TGTGCCACCAGCAGAGATCCAGGGAACTCTGGAAACACCATATATTTT,CATSRDPGNSGNTIYF
TRBV6-5,.,TRBJ1-3,once,TGTGCCACCAGGACGGAGTCTGGAAACACCATATATTTT,CATRTESGNTIYF
TRBV4-1,TRBD1,TRBJ1-6,.,TGCGCCAGCAGCCAAGGGGACAGCTCCTATAATTCACCCCTCCACTTT,CASSQGDSSYNSPLHF
TRBV6-5,TRBD1,TRBJ1-3,.,TGTGCCAGCGCGACAGGGGCTAACGGAAACACCATATATTTT,CASATGANGNTIYF
TRBV12-3/TRBV12-4,.,TRBJ2-2,.,TGTGCCAGCAGAACCGACTCCGGGGAGCTGTTTTTT,CASRTDSGELFF
TRBV5-1,.,TRBJ2-3,.,TGCGCCAGCAGCTTGGGGCACGGCGGGATCACAGATACGCAGTATTTT,CASSLGHGGITDTQYF
TRBV5-1,TRBD1,TRBJ2-5,.,TGCGCCAGCAGCTCGCAGGGGGCAAGCGAGGTAGAGACCCAGTACTTC,CASSSQGASEVETQYF
TRBV3-1/TRBV3-2,.,TRBJ2-7,.,TGTGCCAGCAGCCAAGACCCCGGCAGGCTTTACGAGCAGTACTTC,CASSQDPGRLYEQYF
TRBV2,.,TRBJ2-1,.,TGTGCCAGCAGGCCCGACCGCGGGTCGAGGGAGCAGTTCTTC,CASRPDRGSREQFF
TRBV10-3,.,TRBJ1-2,.,TGTGCCATCAGTGAGTCCCCCATGCTCGGTTTCGGCTACACCTTC,CAISESPMLGFGYTF
TRBV5-5,.,TRBJ2-7,.,TGTGCCAGCAGCTTGGACTCTCGACAGACCTACGAGCAGTACTTC,CASSLDSRQTYEQYF
TRBV14,TRBD1,TRBJ1-6,.,TGTGCCAGCTCGGGACAGCCCCCGATTAATTCACCCCTCCACTTT,CASSGQPPINSPLHF
TRBV15,TRBD2,TRBJ2-3,.,TGTGCCACCAGCGCTAGCGGGGGGGCGAGGCAGTATTTT,CATSASGGARQYF